This T cell receptor beta chain was observed in a study of T-cell reconstitution after alpha-beta-depleted transplantation in children. Whole-study findings and limits: At the one-year point after transplant, T-cell counts and TCRbeta diversity were found to come mostly from T cells that had been newly produced. Diversity of TCRbeta at day 60 was high in some patients, arising from surviving recipient T cells and thymic progenitors.

CDR3 size: 12 residues. Germline V lookup: CDR1 MNHEY, CDR2 SVGAGI. V lost 2 bases, J lost 9 bases, and 9 bases lay in between. TCRbeta library construction was performed incorporating unique molecular identifiers. TCRdb called the PCR reads again in MiXCR, with one record for every CDR3 protein. This sample yields 450,000 to 600,000 distinct CDR3 sequences, of which roughly 13% are seen a single time; around 2.2% belongs to the top ten. This clonotype has a handful of counts. No antigen is known for it. V gene TRBV6-5 combines with J gene TRBJ2-3; TRBD1 is a possible D gene (6 bases). The sequence came from a male patient between 10 and 17 years old who had a stem cell transplant for acute myeloid leukemia, so the T cells may come from the graft donor. Source: PBMCs, mostly from graft donor cells, taken 360 days after TCRalphabeta/CD19-depleted stem cell transplant. CDR3 DNA sequence: TGTGCCAGCAGTTACGGGGGCGTCACGCAGTATTTT. Translating it yields CASSYGGVTQYF.